This T cell receptor (beta chain) was sequenced in a study of shared T cell receptors in the human thymus. The CDR3 loop spans 14 amino acids. Losses at the gene ends were 3 bases for V and 8 bases for J; bases not matched to a gene: 8. CDR1 and CDR2 (germline): LGHNA, YNFKEQ. The table came from immunoSEQ multiplex PCR; TCRdb's copy has only in-frame clones and leaves some out. This sample has 700,000 or so clones, with 80% to 90% found just once. The same data also went into a second study, on human thymus T cells. Per that paper: It was healthy Finnish infants having corrective surgery for congenital heart defects who were the donors. Thymic resections from corrective heart surgery supplied the tissue. Thymic and blood repertoires seemed to show skewed V and J gene use. Unrelated people showed highly overlapping thymic repertoires, related research reported.

Sample: thymocytes. The clonotype was recovered from a girl less than two years old with a congenital heart defect. V is TRBV4-2 and J is TRBJ1-1; 8 nucleotides line up with TRBD1. The CDR3 region is CASSQDQGAGEAFF. The CDR3 DNA reads TGTGCCAGCAGCCAGGACCAGGGGGCAGGAGAAGCTTTCTTT.